This T cell receptor (beta chain) derives from a study of metastatic and nonmetastatic thyroid tumors. Overall study context: Repertoire data that came from the blood and tumor or nodule tissue of malignant and benign thyroid patients were compared. Notes on the study in general: Malignant thyroid tumors reportedly exceeded benign nodules significantly in TCR beta diversity, with the difference appearing in blood and tumor.

Original data processing: The authors used CDR3 differences across clinicopathological groups to build a distant-metastasis classifier for papillary thyroid cancer. MiXCR was used by TCRdb to re-call the PCR reads. The V and J calls were not made by the authors but by TCRdb's processing. The sample carries more than 50,000 clones, about 20% recorded once. The length of the CDR3 is 15 residues. V shed 6 bases, J shed 3 bases, and the junction held 3 bases outside the gene matches. This clone was recorded at least ten times. Its matching antigen is unknown. Until they underwent thyroid surgery, no patient had received any treatment.

The sequence was collected from a female donor with papillary thyroid cancer or a benign thyroid nodule (not recorded which). Some clones in this sample may be carry-over from other donors' samples. V usage is TRBV12-3 or TRBV12-4 and J usage is TRBJ2-2; 11 bases are a match to TRBD1. The sample was blood. CDR3 in amino acids: CASSRTGGHTGELFF. The CDR3 region has the DNA TGTGCCAGCAGCAGGACAGGGGGCCACACCGGGGAGCTGTTTTTT.